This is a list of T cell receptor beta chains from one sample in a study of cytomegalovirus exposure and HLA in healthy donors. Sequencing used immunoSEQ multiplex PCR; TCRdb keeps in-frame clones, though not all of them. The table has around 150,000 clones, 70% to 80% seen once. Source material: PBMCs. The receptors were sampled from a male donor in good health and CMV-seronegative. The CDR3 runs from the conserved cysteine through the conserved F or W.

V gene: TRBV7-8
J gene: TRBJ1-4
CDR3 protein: CASSFTGGGEKLFF

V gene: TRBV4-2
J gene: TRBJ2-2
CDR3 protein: CASSQDGGLANTGELFF

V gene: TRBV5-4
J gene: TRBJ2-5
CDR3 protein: CASSLDGTSGGKTQYF

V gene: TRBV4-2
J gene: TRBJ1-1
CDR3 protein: CASSQDWQGHTEAFF

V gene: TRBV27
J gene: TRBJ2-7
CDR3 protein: CASSPREGLSYEQYF

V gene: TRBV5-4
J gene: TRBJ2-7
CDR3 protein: CASSTGQPYEQYF

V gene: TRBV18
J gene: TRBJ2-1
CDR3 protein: CASSLAGGGYNEQFF

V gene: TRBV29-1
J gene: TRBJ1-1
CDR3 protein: CSAGDGITTFF

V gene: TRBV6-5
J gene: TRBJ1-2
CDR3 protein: CASSYDRGRWDGYTF

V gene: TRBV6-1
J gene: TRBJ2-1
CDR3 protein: CASSDRGNEQFF

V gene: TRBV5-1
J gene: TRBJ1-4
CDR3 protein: CASSSDRGSEKLFF

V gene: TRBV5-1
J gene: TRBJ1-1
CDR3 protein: CASSLRIRDRQNTEAFF

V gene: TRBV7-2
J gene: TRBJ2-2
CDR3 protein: CASSPQVITGELFF

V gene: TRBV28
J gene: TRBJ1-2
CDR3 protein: CASSPPNGQTNYGYTF

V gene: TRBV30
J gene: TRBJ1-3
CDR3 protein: CAWRTVGEGSGNTIYF

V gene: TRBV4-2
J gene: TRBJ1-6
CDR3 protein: CASSQGGLTGRSDSPLHF

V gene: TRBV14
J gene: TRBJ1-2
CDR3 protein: CASSQKGAGGYTF

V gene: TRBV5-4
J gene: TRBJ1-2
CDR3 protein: CASSLATGRDYTF

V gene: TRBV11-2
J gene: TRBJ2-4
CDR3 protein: CASTQQGGKNIQYF

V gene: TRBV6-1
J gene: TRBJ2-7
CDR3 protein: CASSSLVAGGNAQYF

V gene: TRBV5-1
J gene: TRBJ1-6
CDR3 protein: CASSSGLAGAPLHF

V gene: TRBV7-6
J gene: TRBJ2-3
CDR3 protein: CASSYGTATSTDTQYF

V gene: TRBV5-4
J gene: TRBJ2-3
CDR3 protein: CASSRAPSGGATDTQYF

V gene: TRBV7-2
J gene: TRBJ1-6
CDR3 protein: CASSETGKNSPLHF

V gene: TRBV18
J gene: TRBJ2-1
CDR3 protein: CASSPPIGTSGNNEQFF

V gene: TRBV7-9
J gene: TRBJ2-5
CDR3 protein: CASTPDRVAGETQYF

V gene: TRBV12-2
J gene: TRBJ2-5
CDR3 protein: CASRLAGEIGETQYF

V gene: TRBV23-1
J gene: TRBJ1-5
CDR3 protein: CASSHRVLNQPQHF

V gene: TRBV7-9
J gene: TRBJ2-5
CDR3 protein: CASSQGPGQGAETQYF

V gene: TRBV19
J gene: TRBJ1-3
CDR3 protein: CASRSRTVDSGNTIYF

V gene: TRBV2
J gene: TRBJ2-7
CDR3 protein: CAGSGGLSYEQYF

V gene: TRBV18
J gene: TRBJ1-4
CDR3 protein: CASSPGTGAEKLFF

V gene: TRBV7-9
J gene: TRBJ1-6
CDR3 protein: CASRREDSPLHF

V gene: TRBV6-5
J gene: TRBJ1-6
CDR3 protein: CASSPNENRNSPLHF

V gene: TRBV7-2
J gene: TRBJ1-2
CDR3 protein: CASSSRQTNYGYTF

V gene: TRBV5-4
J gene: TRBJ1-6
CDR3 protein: CASSAQQGADSPLHF

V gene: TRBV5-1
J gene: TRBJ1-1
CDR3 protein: CASSLAVSTEAFF

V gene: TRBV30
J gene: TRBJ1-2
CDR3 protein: CAGGRGQGGYTF

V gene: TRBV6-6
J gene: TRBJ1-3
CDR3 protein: CASRGASGNTIYF

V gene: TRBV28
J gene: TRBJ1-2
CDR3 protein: CASSLGQSYGYTF

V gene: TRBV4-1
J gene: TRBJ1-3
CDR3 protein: CASSPLRGMTDTIYF

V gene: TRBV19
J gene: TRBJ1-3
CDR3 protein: CASPGAGNTIYF

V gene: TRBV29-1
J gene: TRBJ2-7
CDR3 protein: CSVEVGGGYEQYF

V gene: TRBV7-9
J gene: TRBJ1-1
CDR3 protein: CASESGTEAFF

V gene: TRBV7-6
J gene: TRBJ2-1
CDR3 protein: CASSFNGGRDEQFF

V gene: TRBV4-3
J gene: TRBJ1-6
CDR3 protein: CASSQERTGSSYNSPLHF